This T cell receptor (beta chain) was sequenced during a study of cytomegalovirus exposure and HLA in healthy donors. V lost 0 bases to trimming and J lost 5 bases, with 15 bases between them. The CDR3 spans 16 residues. CDR1 and CDR2 (germline): SGHRS, YFSETQ. Amplification used 60 Vbeta primers and 13 Jbeta primers. TCRdb's copy holds only in-frame clones and misses some; the assay was immunoSEQ multiplex PCR. The table includes fewer than 250,000 clones, 79% detected once. What was sequenced was PBMCs. J is TRBJ2-1 and V is TRBV5-1, with D perhaps TRBD2 (6 bases). The origin of this receptor is a male donor in good health and CMV-seropositive. CDR3: CASSLASTSNNNEQFF. DNA for the CDR3: TGCGCCAGCAGCTTGGCCAGCACTAGCAATAACAATGAGCAGTTCTTC.